This T cell receptor beta chain was profiled in a study of cytomegalovirus exposure and HLA in healthy donors. Background on the study: The approximately 110 validation repertoires were reported in a later analysis to have been generated on the same platform as the roughly 720 first-cohort repertoires. General study points: Listed as cytomegalovirus-associated were 164 TCR beta chains. Testing in vitro showed three CMV-associated chains specific for CMV antigens. Subsequent analysis of the 120 or so validation repertoires found a tendency for first-cohort TCR clusters to co-occur.

Measured with immunoSEQ multiplex PCR; TCRdb has only the in-frame clones, and not every one. Counted here are tens of thousands of clones, 90% to 95% occurring once; the ten biggest clones make up nearly 0.7%. V was clipped by 1 base and J by 7 bases; unmatched bases: 6. The CDR3 extends over 14 amino acids. In germline, CDR1 is MGHDK, CDR2 SYGVNS. A word on this clone: The antigen is unknown.

Material for sequencing was PBMCs. This chain uses TRBV25-1 with TRBJ1-2; 7 nucleotides line up with TRBD1. The receptor comes from a woman younger than 35 in good health and CMV-seronegative. The CDR3 protein is CASSEFKGARGYTF. CDR3 nucleotides: TGTGCCAGCAGTGAATTTAAGGGGGCGCGTGGCTACACCTTC.